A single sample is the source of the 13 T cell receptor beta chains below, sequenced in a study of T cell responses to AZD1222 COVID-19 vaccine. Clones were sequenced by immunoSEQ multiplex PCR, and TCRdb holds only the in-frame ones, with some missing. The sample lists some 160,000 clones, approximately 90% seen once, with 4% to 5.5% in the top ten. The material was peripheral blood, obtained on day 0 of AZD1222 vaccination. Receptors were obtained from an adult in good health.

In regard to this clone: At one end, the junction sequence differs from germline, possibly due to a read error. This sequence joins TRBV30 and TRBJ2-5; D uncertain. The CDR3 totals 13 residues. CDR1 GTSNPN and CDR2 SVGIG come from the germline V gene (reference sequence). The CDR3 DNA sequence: TGTGCCTGGAGTGTAACTCGTTCAGAGGCCCAGTACTTC. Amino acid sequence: CAWSVTRSEAQYF.

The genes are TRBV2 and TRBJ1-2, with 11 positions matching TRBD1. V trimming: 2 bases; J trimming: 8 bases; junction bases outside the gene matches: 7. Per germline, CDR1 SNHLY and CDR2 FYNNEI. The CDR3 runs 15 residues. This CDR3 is CASSEQGQGVVGYTF. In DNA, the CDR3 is TGTGCCAGCAGTGAACAGGGACAGGGGGTAGTCGGCTACACCTTC.

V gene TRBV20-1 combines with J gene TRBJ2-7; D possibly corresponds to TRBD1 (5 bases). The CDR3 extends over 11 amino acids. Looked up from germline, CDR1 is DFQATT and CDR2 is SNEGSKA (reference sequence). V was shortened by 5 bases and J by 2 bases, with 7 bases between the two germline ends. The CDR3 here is CSAQGTYEQYF. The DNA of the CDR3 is TGCAGTGCTCAGGGCACCTACGAGCAGTACTTC.

The CDR3, as DNA: TGTGCCGCCGGGGGGGGAAAACTGTTTTTT. Translation: CAAGGGKLFF. This chain links TRBV6-5 with TRBJ1-4, with D perhaps TRBD1 (5 bases). Germline V gene sequence: CDR1 MNHEY, CDR2 SVGAGI. The ends were cut back, 11 bases at V and 10 bases at J, with 11 bases in the middle. The CDR3 extends over 10 amino acids.

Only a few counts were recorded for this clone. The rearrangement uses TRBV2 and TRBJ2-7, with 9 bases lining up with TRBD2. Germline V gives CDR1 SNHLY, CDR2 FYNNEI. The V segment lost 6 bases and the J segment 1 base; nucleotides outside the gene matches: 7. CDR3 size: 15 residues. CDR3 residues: CASRPLAGGSYEQYF. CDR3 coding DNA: TGTGCCAGCAGGCCACTAGCGGGTGGGTCCTACGAGCAGTACTTC.

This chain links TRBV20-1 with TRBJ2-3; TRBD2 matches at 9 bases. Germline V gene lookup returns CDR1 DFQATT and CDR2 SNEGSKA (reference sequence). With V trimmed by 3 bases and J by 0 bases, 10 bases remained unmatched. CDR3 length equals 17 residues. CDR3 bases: TGCAGTGCTAGTATGCTAGCGGGGTACGCTAGCACAGATACGCAGTATTTT. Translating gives CSASMLAGYASTDTQYF.

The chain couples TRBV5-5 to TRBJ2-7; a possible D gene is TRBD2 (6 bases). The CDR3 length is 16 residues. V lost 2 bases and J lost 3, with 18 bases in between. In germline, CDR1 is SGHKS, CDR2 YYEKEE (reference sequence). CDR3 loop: CASSFVGRGRGYEQYF. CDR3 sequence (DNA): TGTGCCAGCAGCTTTGTGGGGCGGGGAAGGGGCTACGAGCAGTACTTC.

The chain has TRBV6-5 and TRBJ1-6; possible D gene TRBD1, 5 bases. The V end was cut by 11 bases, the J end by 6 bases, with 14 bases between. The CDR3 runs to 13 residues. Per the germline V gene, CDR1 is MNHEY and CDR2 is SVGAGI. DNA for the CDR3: TGTGCCGGCTCGGCAGGGCCTAATTCACCCCTCCACTTT. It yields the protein CAGSAGPNSPLHF.

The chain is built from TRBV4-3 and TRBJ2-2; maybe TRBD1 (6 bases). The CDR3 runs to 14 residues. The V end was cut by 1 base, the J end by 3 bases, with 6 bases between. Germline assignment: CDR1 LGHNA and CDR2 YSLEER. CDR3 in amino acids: CASSQAGDTGELFF. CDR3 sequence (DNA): TGCGCCAGCAGCCAAGCAGGGGACACCGGGGAGCTGTTTTTT.

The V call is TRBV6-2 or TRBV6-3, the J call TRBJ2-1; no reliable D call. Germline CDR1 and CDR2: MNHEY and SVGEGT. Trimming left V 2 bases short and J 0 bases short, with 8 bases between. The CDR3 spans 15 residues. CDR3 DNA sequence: TGTGCCAGCAGTTACGAGGCTAGCTCCTACAATGAGCAGTTCTTC. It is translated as CASSYEASSYNEQFF.

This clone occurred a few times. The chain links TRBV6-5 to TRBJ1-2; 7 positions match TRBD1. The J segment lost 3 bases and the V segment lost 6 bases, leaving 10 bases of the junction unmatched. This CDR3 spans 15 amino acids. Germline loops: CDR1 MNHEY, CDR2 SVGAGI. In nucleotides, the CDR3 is TGTGCCAGCAGCCGAGACAGGGAAACGGACTATGGCTACACCTTC. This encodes CASSRDRETDYGYTF.

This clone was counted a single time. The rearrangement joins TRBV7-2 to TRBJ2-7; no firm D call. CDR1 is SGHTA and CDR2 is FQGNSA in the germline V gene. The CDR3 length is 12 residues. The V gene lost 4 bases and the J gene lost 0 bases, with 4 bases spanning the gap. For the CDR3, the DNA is TGTGCCAGCAGCTCGAGCTCCTACGAGCAGTACTTC. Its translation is CASSSSSYEQYF.

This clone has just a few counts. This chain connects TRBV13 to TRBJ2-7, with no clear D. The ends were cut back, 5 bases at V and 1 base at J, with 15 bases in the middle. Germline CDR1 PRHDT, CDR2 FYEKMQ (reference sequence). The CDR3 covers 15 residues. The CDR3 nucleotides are TGTGCCAGCAGCCTCCACCCGGACGAGTCCTACGAGCAGTACTTC. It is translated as CASSLHPDESYEQYF.